Sample share makes the clone carrying this T cell receptor (beta chain) medium-sized. Its antigen is currently unknown. The sample is drawn from a study of T cell repertoires in aging, cancer and after chemotherapy. Study in general: Six age groups, ranging from 30 or younger to 70 or older, included the donors.

Study outcomes and limitations: In cancer patients, declining TCR diversity with age involved lost richness and lost evenness. Age-matched healthy donors had significantly more diverse, less clonal blood TCR repertoires than untreated cancer patients. Median generation probability rose over the chemotherapy interval in each cancer cohort, suggesting rebound thymic output.

Multiplex touch-down PCR with TRB-A/B primers amplified rearranged V-D-J TRB sequences. TCRdb itself ran the multiplex PCR reads through MiXCR, one entry per CDR3 protein. The sample holds thousands of distinct CDR3 sequences, 28% seen once. TCR beta rearrangements were amplified from peripheral blood genomic DNA. With V trimmed by 6 bases and J by 10 bases, 16 bases remained unmatched. CDR1 and CDR2 (germline): MNHEY, SMNVEV (reference sequence). The CDR3 totals 16 residues. The chain joins TRBV27 to TRBJ2-2; 8 nucleotides align to TRBD2. The TCR originated in a human donor with a solid tumor. The sample comprised blood. The CDR3: CASSTTGGGRRLELFF. Written as DNA, the CDR3 is TGTGCCAGCAGCACCACGGGGGGGGGGCGACGTCTGGAGCTGTTTTTT.